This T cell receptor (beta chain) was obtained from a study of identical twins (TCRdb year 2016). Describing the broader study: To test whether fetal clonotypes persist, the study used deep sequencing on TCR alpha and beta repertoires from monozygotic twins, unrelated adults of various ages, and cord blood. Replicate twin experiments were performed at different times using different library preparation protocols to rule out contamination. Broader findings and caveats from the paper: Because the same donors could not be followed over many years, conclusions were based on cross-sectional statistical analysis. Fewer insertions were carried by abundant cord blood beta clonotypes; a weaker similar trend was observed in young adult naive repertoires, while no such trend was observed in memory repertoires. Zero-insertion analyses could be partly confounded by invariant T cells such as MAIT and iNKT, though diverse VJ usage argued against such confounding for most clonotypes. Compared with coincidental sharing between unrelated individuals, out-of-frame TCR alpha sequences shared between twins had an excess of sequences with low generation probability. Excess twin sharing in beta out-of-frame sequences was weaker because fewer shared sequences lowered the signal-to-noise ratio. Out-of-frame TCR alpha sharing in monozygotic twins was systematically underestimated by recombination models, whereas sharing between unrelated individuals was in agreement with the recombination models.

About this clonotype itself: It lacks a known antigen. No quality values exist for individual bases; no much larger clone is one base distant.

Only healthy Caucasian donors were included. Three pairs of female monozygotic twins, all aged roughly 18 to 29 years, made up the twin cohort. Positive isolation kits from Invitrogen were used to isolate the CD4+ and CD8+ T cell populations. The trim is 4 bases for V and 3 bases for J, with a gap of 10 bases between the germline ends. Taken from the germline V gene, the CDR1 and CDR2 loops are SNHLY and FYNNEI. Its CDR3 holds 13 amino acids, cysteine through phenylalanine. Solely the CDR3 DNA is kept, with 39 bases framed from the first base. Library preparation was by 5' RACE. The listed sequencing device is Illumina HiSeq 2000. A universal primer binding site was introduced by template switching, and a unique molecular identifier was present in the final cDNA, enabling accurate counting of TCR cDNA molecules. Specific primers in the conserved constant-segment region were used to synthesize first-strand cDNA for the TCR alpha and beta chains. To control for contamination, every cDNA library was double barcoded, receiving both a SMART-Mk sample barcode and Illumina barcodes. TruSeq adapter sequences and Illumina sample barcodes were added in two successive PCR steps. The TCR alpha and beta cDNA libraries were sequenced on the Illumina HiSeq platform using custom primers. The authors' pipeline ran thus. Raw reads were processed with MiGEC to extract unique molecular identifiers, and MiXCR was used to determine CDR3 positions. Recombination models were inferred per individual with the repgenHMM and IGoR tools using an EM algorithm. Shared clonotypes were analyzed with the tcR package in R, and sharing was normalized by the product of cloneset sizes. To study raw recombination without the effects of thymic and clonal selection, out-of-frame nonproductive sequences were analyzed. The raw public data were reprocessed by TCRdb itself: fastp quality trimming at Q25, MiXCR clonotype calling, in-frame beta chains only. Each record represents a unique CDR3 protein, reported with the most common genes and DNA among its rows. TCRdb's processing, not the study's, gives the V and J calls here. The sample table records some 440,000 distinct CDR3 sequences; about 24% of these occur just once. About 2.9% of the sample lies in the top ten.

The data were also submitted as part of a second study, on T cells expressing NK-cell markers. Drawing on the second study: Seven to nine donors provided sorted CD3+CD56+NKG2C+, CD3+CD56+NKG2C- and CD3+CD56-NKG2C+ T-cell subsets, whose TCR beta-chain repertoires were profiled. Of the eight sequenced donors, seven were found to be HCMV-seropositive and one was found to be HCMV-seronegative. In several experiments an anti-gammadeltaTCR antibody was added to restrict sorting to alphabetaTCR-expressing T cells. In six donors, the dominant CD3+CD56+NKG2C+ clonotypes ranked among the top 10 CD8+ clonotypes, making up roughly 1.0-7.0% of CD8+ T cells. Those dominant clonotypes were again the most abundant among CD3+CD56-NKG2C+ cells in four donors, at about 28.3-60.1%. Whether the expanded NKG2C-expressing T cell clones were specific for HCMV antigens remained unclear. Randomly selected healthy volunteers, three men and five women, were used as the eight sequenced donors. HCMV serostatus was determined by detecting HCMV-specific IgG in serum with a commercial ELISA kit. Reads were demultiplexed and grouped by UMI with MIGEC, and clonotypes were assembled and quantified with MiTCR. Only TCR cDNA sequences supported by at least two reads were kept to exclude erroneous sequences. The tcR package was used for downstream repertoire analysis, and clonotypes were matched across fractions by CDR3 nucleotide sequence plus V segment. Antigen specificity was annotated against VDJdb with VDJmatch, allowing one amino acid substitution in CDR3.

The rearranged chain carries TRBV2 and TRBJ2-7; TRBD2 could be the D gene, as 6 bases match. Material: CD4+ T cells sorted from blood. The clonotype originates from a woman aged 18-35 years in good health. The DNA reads TGTGCCAGCAGTGTCCGGACTAACTACGAGCAGTACTTC. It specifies CASSVRTNYEQYF.